This TCR beta chain was documented in a study of a mutant IDH1 vaccine in newly diagnosed glioma. Study background: Radiotherapy, temozolomide, or both had been given previously, and both were given to most.

To note about this clone: Its antigen is unknown.

Findings and caveats of the study: Among patients, about 94% showed immune responses induced by the vaccine.

Sample time point: week 5, during vaccination. Every vaccine dose comprised 300 ug of mutant IDH1 20-mer peptide plus topical imiquimod. CDR1 and CDR2 (germline): MDHEN, SYDVKM. Unmatched junction bases numbered 7, after V lost 5 bases and J lost 2 bases. CDR3 length: 15 amino acids. The method was immunoSEQ multiplex PCR; TCRdb's version includes in-frame clones alone and lacks a portion of them. This sample has fewer than 100,000 clones, with around 90% found just once. The sequence was obtained from a woman aged 45-65 years with glioma. The specimen comprised PBMCs, sampled from a glioma patient whose treatment included an IDH1 peptide vaccine. The V call is TRBV28, the J call TRBJ2-3, with 7 bases fitting TRBD1. The CDR3 region is CASSRRDSYTDTQYF. CDR3 DNA: TGTGCCAGCAGTCGCCGGGACAGCTACACAGATACGCAGTATTTT.